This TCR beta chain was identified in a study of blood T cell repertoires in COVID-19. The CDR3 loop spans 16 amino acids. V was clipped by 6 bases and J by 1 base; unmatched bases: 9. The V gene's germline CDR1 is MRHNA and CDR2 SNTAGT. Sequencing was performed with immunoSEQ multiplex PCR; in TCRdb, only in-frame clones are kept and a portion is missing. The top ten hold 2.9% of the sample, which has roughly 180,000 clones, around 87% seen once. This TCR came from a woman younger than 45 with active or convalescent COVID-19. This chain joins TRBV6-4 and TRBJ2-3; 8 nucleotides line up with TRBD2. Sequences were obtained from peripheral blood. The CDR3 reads CASSHGGALGTDTQYF. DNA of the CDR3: TGTGCCAGCAGCCACGGGGGGGCCCTTGGCACAGATACGCAGTATTTT.